This entry is about one TCR beta chain. This CDR3 is built from 17 residues. CDR1 is SGHVS, CDR2 FNYEAQ, per germline. Trimming at V came to 1 base and at J to 7 bases, leaving 11 bases not matched to a gene. The data were produced by immunoSEQ multiplex PCR, yet TCRdb's version contains in-frame clones alone and is incomplete. Of some 70,000 clones detected, 65% to 85% appear once; the ten largest clones hold 15% to 18%. The entry originates in a study of control samples from healthy donors and cancer patients. The sample was blood. This sequence originates from a man in his 60s in good health. The chain links TRBV7-6 to TRBJ1-4, with 8 bases that match TRBD1. CDR3: CASSLETRQGPGEKLFF. The CDR3 DNA is TGTGCCAGCAGCTTAGAAACTCGACAGGGGCCCGGTGAAAAACTGTTTTTT. The variable domain in full, completed from reference TRBV7-6 and TRBJ1-4, reads GAGVSQSPRYKVTKRGQDVALRCDPISGHVSLYWYRQALGQGPEFLTYFNYEAQQDKSGLPNDRFSAERPEGSISTLTIQRTEQRDSAMYRCASSLETRQGPGEKLFFGSGTQLSVL.